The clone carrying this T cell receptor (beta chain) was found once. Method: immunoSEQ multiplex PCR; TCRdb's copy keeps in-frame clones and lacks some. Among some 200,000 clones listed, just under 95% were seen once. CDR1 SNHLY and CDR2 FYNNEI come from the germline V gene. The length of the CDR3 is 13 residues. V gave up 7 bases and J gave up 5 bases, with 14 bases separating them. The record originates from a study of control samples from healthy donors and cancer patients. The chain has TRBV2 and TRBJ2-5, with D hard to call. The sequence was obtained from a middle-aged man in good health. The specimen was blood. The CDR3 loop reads CASIGASGETQYF. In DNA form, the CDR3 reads TGTGCCAGCATAGGAGCTAGTGGGGAGACCCAGTACTTC.